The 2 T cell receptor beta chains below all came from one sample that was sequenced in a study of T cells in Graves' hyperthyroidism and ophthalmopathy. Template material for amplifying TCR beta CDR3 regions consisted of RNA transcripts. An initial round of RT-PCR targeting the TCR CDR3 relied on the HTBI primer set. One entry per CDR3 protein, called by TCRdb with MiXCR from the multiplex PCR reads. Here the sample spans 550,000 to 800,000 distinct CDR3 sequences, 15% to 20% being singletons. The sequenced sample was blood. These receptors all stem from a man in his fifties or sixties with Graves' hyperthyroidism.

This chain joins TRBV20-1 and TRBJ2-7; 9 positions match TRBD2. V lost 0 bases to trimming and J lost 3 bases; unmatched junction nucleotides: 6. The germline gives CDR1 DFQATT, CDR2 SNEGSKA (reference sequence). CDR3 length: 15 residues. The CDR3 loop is CSARDLLAGRYEQYF. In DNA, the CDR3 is TGCAGTGCTAGAGATCTACTAGCGGGTCGCTACGAGCAGTACTTC.

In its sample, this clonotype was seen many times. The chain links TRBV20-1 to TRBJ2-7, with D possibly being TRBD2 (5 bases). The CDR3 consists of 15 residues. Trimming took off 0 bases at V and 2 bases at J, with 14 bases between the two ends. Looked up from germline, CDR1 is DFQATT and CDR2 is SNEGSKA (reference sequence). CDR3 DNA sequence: TGCAGTGCTAGAGATCGGGCTAGCAATGCCTACGAGCAGTACTTC. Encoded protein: CSARDRASNAYEQYF.